The 3 T cell receptor beta chains reported below all come from one sample, sequenced in a study of ipilimumab plus nivolumab after autologous stem cell transplantation. The method was immunoSEQ multiplex PCR; TCRdb's version includes in-frame clones alone and lacks a portion of them. The sample consists of 9,400 or so clones, around two thirds of them appearing once. This specimen consisted of PBMCs, obtained in a trial of ipilimumab plus nivolumab as post-transplant consolidation. These receptors were taken from a female donor with multiple myeloma.

This clone came up a few times. The chain employs TRBV7-9 and TRBJ2-7, with a tentative D call TRBD1 (5 bases). Per the germline V gene, CDR1 is SEHNR and CDR2 is FQNEAQ (reference sequence). V gave up 5 bases and J gave up 7 bases, with 21 bases separating them. CDR3 size: 15 residues. The CDR3 DNA follows: TGTGCCAGCAGCCCAGGGCAGGGAAGCCCTAGGGAGCAGTACTTC. Its protein product is CASSPGQGSPREQYF.

The chain employs TRBV29-1 and TRBJ1-1, with D unresolved. The CDR3 length is 12 residues. V lost 5 bases and J lost 7, with 14 bases in between. CDR1 and CDR2 (germline): SQVTM, ANQGSEA. The CDR3 DNA sequence: TGCAGCGTTTCGGTGGCGGACGATGAAGCTTTCTTT. This translates into CSVSVADDEAFF.

The chain couples TRBV19 to TRBJ2-3; 8 bases fit TRBD1. With V trimmed by 4 bases and J by 3 bases, 6 bases remained unmatched. Germline V gene data show CDR1 as LNHDA and CDR2 as SQIVND (reference sequence). This CDR3 contains 15 residues. DNA of the CDR3: TGTGCCAGTAGTAACGGACAGGGTAGGACAGATACGCAGTATTTT. Its translation is CASSNGQGRTDTQYF.